The table lists the clone carrying this T cell receptor (beta chain) with a few counts. The CDR3 totals 15 residues. Germline-derived CDR1 and CDR2 are SGHRS and YFSETQ. V was pared by 2 bases and J by 14 bases, with 25 bases between. This entry belongs to a study of blood T cell repertoires in COVID-19. Study context: Sites in the United States, Italy and Spain provided acute and convalescent COVID-19 samples. From T cells, B-cell-depleted T cells, or PBMCs came the material, which was cDNA or gDNA.

As originally analysed: Reference gene primers were amplified, and this amplification served to estimate nucleated cell counts. Repertoires were generated with immunoSEQ multiplex PCR, while TCRdb's copy carries only in-frame clones and drops some. That table furnishes V, J and clone size, whereas the DNA furnished D and trimming. Of over 30,000 clones detected, over 70% appear once; the ten largest clones hold over 25%. This chain connects TRBV5-1 to TRBJ1-2; perhaps TRBD1 as D (6 bases). The sequenced material came from peripheral blood. This receptor was taken from a man at least 80 years old with active or convalescent COVID-19. The CDR3 DNA is TGCGCCAGCAGCTTAAGCCTCGGACAGACAGATGCTCGGACCTTC. Protein sequence: CASSLSLGQTDARTF.